This T cell receptor (beta chain) came from a study of PD-L1 blockade in urothelial cancer. The sample's time point: pretreatment peripheral blood. Germline CDR1 is MNHEY and CDR2 is SMNVEV (reference sequence). The V end lost 4 bases, the J end lost 5 bases, and 18 bases lay between the germline ends. This CDR3 has 15 amino acids. Data came from immunoSEQ multiplex PCR; TCRdb stores just in-frame clones and leaves some out. The data hold 45,000 to 55,000 clones, with roughly 82% observed a single time. The chain carries TRBV27 and TRBJ2-7; a possible D gene is TRBD2 (6 bases). Sample: PBMCs, taken around atezolizumab (anti-PD-L1) treatment. The sequence derives from a man in his fifties or sixties with urothelial cancer. The CDR3 spells CASSSVAVRGDEQYF. In nucleotides, the CDR3 is TGTGCCAGCAGTTCCGTAGCGGTACGAGGCGACGAGCAGTACTTC.